This T cell receptor (beta chain) was sequenced for a study of identical twins. The study, taken as a whole, reports: Within beta out-of-frame sequences, the excess sharing observed between twins was weaker.

This CDR3 region has 14 residues. V was cut by 0 bases and J by 3 bases, with 9 bases left in between. The V gene's germline CDR1 is LNHNV and CDR2 YYDKDF (reference sequence). TCRdb fed the 5' RACE reads into MiXCR, producing one record per CDR3 protein. The data show about 890,000 distinct CDR3 sequences, about 12% seen once. The sample holds a few counts of this clonotype. The antigen remains undetermined. The data were also submitted as part of a second study, on yellow fever vaccine responses in identical twins.

Sequenced sample: PBMCs. This chain uses TRBV15 with TRBJ2-7; tentatively, D is TRBD2 (6 bases). This sequence originates from a young woman in good health. CDR3 amino acids: CATSRDLGGYEQYV. CDR3 DNA sequence: TGTGCCACCAGCAGAGATCTGGGGGGCTACGAGCAGTACGTC.